This TCR beta chain was retrieved from a study of blood T cell repertoires in COVID-19. Clones were sequenced by immunoSEQ multiplex PCR, and TCRdb holds only the in-frame ones, with some missing. This sample yields hundreds of thousands of clones, of which roughly 80% are seen a single time; 5% belongs to the top ten. This CDR3 region has 13 residues. The germline V and J ends were trimmed by 6 bases and 2 bases, with 10 bases remaining between them. This clonotype was obtained from a man aged 35-49 years who had been exposed to COVID-19. The gene calls are TRBV12-3 or TRBV12-4 and TRBJ1-2; D might be TRBD1 (6 bases). Specimen: PBMCs or T cells enriched from blood (not recorded which). CDR3 sequence: CASRLRGNYGYTF. CDR3 nucleotide sequence: TGTGCCAGCAGACTCAGGGGAAACTATGGCTACACCTTC.